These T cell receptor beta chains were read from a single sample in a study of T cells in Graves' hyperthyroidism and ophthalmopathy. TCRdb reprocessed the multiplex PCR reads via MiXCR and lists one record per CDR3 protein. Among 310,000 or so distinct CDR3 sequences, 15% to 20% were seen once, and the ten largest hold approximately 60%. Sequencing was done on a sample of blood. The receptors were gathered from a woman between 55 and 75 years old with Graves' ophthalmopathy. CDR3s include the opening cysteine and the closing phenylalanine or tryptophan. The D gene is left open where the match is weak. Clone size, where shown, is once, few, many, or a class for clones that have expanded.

cdr3_aa: CASSLAYQQPQHF
cdr3_nt: TGTGCCAGCAGCCTGGCTTACCAGCAGCCCCAGCATTTT
v_call: TRBV27
clone_size: NA
j_call: TRBJ1-5
d_call: NA

cdr3_aa: CASRLTGTGGGNEQFF
cdr3_nt: TGTGCCAGCAGACTAACCGGGACAGGGGGCGGGAATGAGCAGTTCTTC
v_call: TRBV12-3/TRBV12-4
clone_size: once
j_call: TRBJ2-1
d_call: TRBD1

cdr3_aa: CASSRSGTRGETQYF
cdr3_nt: TGCGCCAGCAGCCGATCTGGGACTAGGGGAGAGACCCAGTACTTC
v_call: TRBV5-1
clone_size: few
j_call: TRBJ2-5
d_call: TRBD2

cdr3_aa: CASSYSLTSGINYEQYF
cdr3_nt: TGTGCCAGCAGTTATTCCCTAACTAGCGGGATAAACTACGAGCAGTACTTC
v_call: TRBV6-2/TRBV6-3
clone_size: many
j_call: TRBJ2-7
d_call: TRBD2

cdr3_aa: CASSQPSIGGYTF
cdr3_nt: TGCGCCAGCAGCCAACCCTCAATCGGGGGCTACACCTTC
v_call: TRBV4-1
clone_size: many
j_call: TRBJ1-2
d_call: NA

cdr3_aa: CASSPWDTSYEQYF
cdr3_nt: TGTGCCAGCAGCCCTTGGGACACCTCCTACGAGCAGTACTTC
v_call: TRBV7-2
clone_size: many
j_call: TRBJ2-7
d_call: NA

cdr3_aa: CASSLELADQETQYF
cdr3_nt: TGTGCCAGCAGCCTTGAGCTAGCGGACCAAGAGACCCAGTACTTC
v_call: TRBV11-2
clone_size: NA
j_call: TRBJ2-5
d_call: TRBD2

cdr3_aa: CASSLSHQDHGGTQYF
cdr3_nt: TGTGCCAGCAGCTTATCGCATCAAGACCATGGGGGTACGCAGTATTTT
v_call: TRBV7-9
clone_size: few
j_call: TRBJ2-3
d_call: NA

cdr3_aa: CATSDILGTGEGTQYF
cdr3_nt: TGTGCCACCAGTGATATCCTCGGGACAGGGGAAGGTACGCAGTATTTT
v_call: TRBV24-1
clone_size: NA
j_call: TRBJ2-3
d_call: TRBD1

cdr3_aa: CASSITRNQPQHF
cdr3_nt: TGTGCCAGTAGTATAACCAGGAATCAGCCCCAGCATTTT
v_call: TRBV19
clone_size: few
j_call: TRBJ1-5
d_call: NA

cdr3_aa: CASDLYSNQPQHF
cdr3_nt: TGTGCCAGTGATCTATACAGCAATCAGCCCCAGCATTTT
v_call: TRBV19
clone_size: NA
j_call: TRBJ1-5
d_call: NA

cdr3_aa: CASSQTRGLYGYTF
cdr3_nt: TGTGCCAGCAGTCAAACCAGGGGACTCTATGGCTACACCTTC
v_call: TRBV7-8
clone_size: many
j_call: TRBJ1-2
d_call: NA

cdr3_aa: CASSYQAYQETQYF
cdr3_nt: TGTGCCAGCAGTTACCAAGCGTATCAAGAGACCCAGTACTTC
v_call: TRBV12-3/TRBV12-4
clone_size: many
j_call: TRBJ2-5
d_call: NA

cdr3_aa: CASSHGLAGVVEQFF
cdr3_nt: TGTGCCAGCAGCCACGGACTAGCGGGAGTGGTTGAGCAGTTCTTC
v_call: TRBV3-1
clone_size: many
j_call: TRBJ2-1
d_call: TRBD2

cdr3_aa: CASSQVGRQETQYF
cdr3_nt: TGTGCCAGCAGCCAAGTAGGACGGCAAGAGACCCAGTACTTC
v_call: TRBV14
clone_size: many
j_call: TRBJ2-5
d_call: NA

cdr3_aa: CASSLVAGVTGELFF
cdr3_nt: TGTGCCAGCAGCTTAGTGGCAGGGGTCACCGGGGAGCTGTTTTTT
v_call: TRBV7-6
clone_size: NA
j_call: TRBJ2-2
d_call: NA

cdr3_aa: CASSLSRGNEKLFF
cdr3_nt: TGTGCCAGCAGCTTATCCAGGGGTAATGAAAAACTGTTTTTT
v_call: TRBV7-9
clone_size: NA
j_call: TRBJ1-4
d_call: NA

cdr3_aa: CASSQGDPRRYDTQYF
cdr3_nt: TGCGCCAGCAGCCAAGGGGACCCTCGGAGATACGATACGCAGTATTTT
v_call: TRBV4-1
clone_size: many
j_call: TRBJ2-3
d_call: NA

cdr3_aa: CASSGGGGYGYTF
cdr3_nt: TGTGCCAGCTCCGGGGGCGGGGGCTATGGCTACACCTTC
v_call: TRBV6-1
clone_size: few
j_call: TRBJ1-2
d_call: NA

cdr3_aa: CASSNDQGGKEAFF
cdr3_nt: TGTGCCAGTAGTAACGATCAGGGGGGCAAGGAAGCTTTCTTT
v_call: TRBV19
clone_size: many
j_call: TRBJ1-1
d_call: TRBD1

cdr3_aa: CASSTDPLGYEQYF
cdr3_nt: TGTGCCAGCAGTACGGACCCCTTAGGCTACGAGCAGTACTTC
v_call: TRBV6-2/TRBV6-3
clone_size: NA
j_call: TRBJ2-7
d_call: NA

cdr3_aa: CASSSKGQGANNEQFF
cdr3_nt: TGTGCCAGTAGTAGTAAGGGACAGGGGGCCAACAATGAGCAGTTCTTC
v_call: TRBV19
clone_size: NA
j_call: TRBJ2-1
d_call: TRBD1

cdr3_aa: CASSVGLAELTGNEQFF
cdr3_nt: TGTGCCAGCAGCGTAGGTCTAGCGGAACTTACAGGGAATGAGCAGTTCTTC
v_call: TRBV9
clone_size: many
j_call: TRBJ2-1
d_call: NA

cdr3_aa: CASSPRTGWMTQYF
cdr3_nt: TGTGCCAGCAGCCCTCGGACAGGGTGGATGACCCAGTACTTC
v_call: TRBV7-2
clone_size: many
j_call: TRBJ2-5
d_call: TRBD1

cdr3_aa: CASSLIGLPSGANVLTF
cdr3_nt: TGTGCCAGCAGCTTAATCGGGCTACCCTCTGGGGCCAACGTCCTGACTTTC
v_call: TRBV7-3
clone_size: few
j_call: TRBJ2-6
d_call: NA

cdr3_aa: CASSKELAGTGSDEQFF
cdr3_nt: TGCGCCAGCAGCAAGGAACTAGCGGGGACCGGTAGCGATGAGCAGTTCTTC
v_call: TRBV5-1
clone_size: many
j_call: TRBJ2-1
d_call: TRBD2

cdr3_aa: CAWSALFGGYTF
cdr3_nt: TGTGCCTGGAGTGCTCTATTCGGTGGCTACACCTTC
v_call: TRBV30
clone_size: many
j_call: TRBJ1-2
d_call: NA

cdr3_aa: CSAAGTSGGQEFF
cdr3_nt: TGCAGTGCCGCCGGGACTAGCGGGGGCCAAGAGTTCTTC
v_call: TRBV20-1
clone_size: NA
j_call: TRBJ2-1
d_call: TRBD2

cdr3_aa: CAWRRQGGLNTEAFF
cdr3_nt: TGTGCCTGGAGGCGGCAGGGGGGACTGAACACTGAAGCTTTCTTT
v_call: TRBV30
clone_size: many
j_call: TRBJ1-1
d_call: TRBD1

cdr3_aa: CSEQGPGPRGYGYTF
cdr3_nt: TGCAGTGAACAAGGCCCGGGACCGAGGGGCTATGGCTACACCTTC
v_call: TRBV20-1
clone_size: NA
j_call: TRBJ1-2
d_call: NA

cdr3_aa: CASSTIGHSNQPQHF
cdr3_nt: TGTGCCAGTAGTACTATAGGACATAGCAATCAGCCCCAGCATTTT
v_call: TRBV19
clone_size: many
j_call: TRBJ1-5
d_call: NA

cdr3_aa: CASNHNRINYGYTF
cdr3_nt: TGTGCCAGCAACCATAACAGGATTAACTATGGCTACACCTTC
v_call: TRBV5-6
clone_size: NA
j_call: TRBJ1-2
d_call: NA

cdr3_aa: CASSSDRVPHSPLHF
cdr3_nt: TGTGCCAGCTCATCCGACCGGGTTCCCCATTCACCCCTCCACTTT
v_call: TRBV18
clone_size: NA
j_call: TRBJ1-6
d_call: NA

cdr3_aa: CAISDPGMGTNEKLFF
cdr3_nt: TGTGCCATCAGTGACCCAGGGATGGGAACTAATGAAAAACTGTTTTTT
v_call: TRBV10-3
clone_size: few
j_call: TRBJ1-4
d_call: NA

cdr3_aa: CASSLMTGSPFSPYEQYF
cdr3_nt: TGCGCCAGCAGCTTAATGACAGGGTCCCCGTTTTCTCCCTACGAGCAGTACTTC
v_call: TRBV5-1
clone_size: few
j_call: TRBJ2-7
d_call: TRBD1

cdr3_aa: CASKWGSHNTEAFF
cdr3_nt: TGTGCCAGTAAGTGGGGAAGTCACAACACTGAAGCTTTCTTT
v_call: TRBV19
clone_size: few
j_call: TRBJ1-1
d_call: NA

cdr3_aa: CAGSLEGEQYF
cdr3_nt: TGCGCCGGCAGCTTGGAGGGAGAGCAGTACTTC
v_call: TRBV5-1
clone_size: NA
j_call: TRBJ2-7
d_call: NA

cdr3_aa: CASSLAGAGPYNEQFF
cdr3_nt: TGTGCCAGCAGCTTAGCGGGAGCGGGTCCTTACAATGAGCAGTTCTTC
v_call: TRBV7-2
clone_size: NA
j_call: TRBJ2-1
d_call: NA

cdr3_aa: CASGKTGGYTGELFF
cdr3_nt: TGTGCCAGCGGGAAGACAGGGGGCTACACCGGGGAGCTGTTTTTT
v_call: TRBV27
clone_size: NA
j_call: TRBJ2-2
d_call: TRBD1

cdr3_aa: CASSVGQDSEQYF
cdr3_nt: TGTGCCAGCAGCGTAGGACAGGACTCCGAGCAGTACTTC
v_call: TRBV2
clone_size: NA
j_call: TRBJ2-7
d_call: TRBD1

cdr3_aa: CASSYTGESNYGYTF
cdr3_nt: TGTGCCAGCAGTTATACAGGGGAATCTAACTATGGCTACACCTTC
v_call: TRBV6-1
clone_size: many
j_call: TRBJ1-2
d_call: TRBD1

cdr3_aa: CASRSMSSYNEQFF
cdr3_nt: TGTGCCAGCAGAAGTATGAGCTCCTACAATGAGCAGTTCTTC
v_call: TRBV12-3/TRBV12-4
clone_size: NA
j_call: TRBJ2-1
d_call: NA

cdr3_aa: CASSPQGGIYGYTF
cdr3_nt: TGCGCCAGCAGCCCGCAGGGGGGAATCTATGGCTACACCTTC
v_call: TRBV4-3
clone_size: few
j_call: TRBJ1-2
d_call: TRBD1

cdr3_aa: CSATNFQNTGTSGRAPETQYF
cdr3_nt: TGCAGTGCTACCAATTTCCAGAACACCGGGACTAGCGGGAGGGCCCCCGAGACCCAGTACTTC
v_call: TRBV20-1
clone_size: few
j_call: TRBJ2-5
d_call: TRBD2

cdr3_aa: CATYRAEAFF
cdr3_nt: TGTGCCACTTACAGGGCCGAAGCTTTCTTT
v_call: TRBV28
clone_size: few
j_call: TRBJ1-1
d_call: NA

cdr3_aa: CASWAGGYNDSPLHF
cdr3_nt: TGTGCCAGCTGGGCAGGGGGTTACAATGATTCACCCCTCCACTTT
v_call: TRBV28
clone_size: few
j_call: TRBJ1-6
d_call: TRBD1

cdr3_aa: CASLDTGDTQYF
cdr3_nt: TGTGCCAGCTTGGACACAGGGGATACGCAGTATTTT
v_call: TRBV18
clone_size: many
j_call: TRBJ2-3
d_call: NA

cdr3_aa: CASTLGDGNSYEQYF
cdr3_nt: TGTGCCAGTACGTTAGGAGACGGGAACTCCTACGAGCAGTACTTC
v_call: TRBV19
clone_size: NA
j_call: TRBJ2-7
d_call: NA

cdr3_aa: CASSLERVHPKQYF
cdr3_nt: TGTGCCAGCAGCTTAGAGAGGGTCCACCCCAAGCAGTACTTC
v_call: TRBV11-2
clone_size: many
j_call: TRBJ2-7
d_call: NA

cdr3_aa: CASSLLAHITF
cdr3_nt: TGTGCCAGCAGTTTATTGGCCCATATAACCTTC
v_call: TRBV28
clone_size: many
j_call: TRBJ1-2
d_call: NA

cdr3_aa: CASNPRSLGSPLHF
cdr3_nt: TGTGCCAGCAATCCGCGGTCGCTCGGGTCACCCCTCCACTTT
v_call: TRBV2
clone_size: NA
j_call: TRBJ1-6
d_call: NA